Below, 20 T cell receptor beta chains from the same sample are listed, as sequenced in a study of graft-versus-host responses after intestinal transplantation. Sequencing was performed with immunoSEQ multiplex PCR; in TCRdb, only in-frame clones are kept and a portion is missing. The sample consists of roughly 3,300 clones, 90% to 95% of them appearing once. The sample consisted of bone marrow, taken about 350 days after transplant. Receptors originate from a human patient who received an intestinal transplant, so some T cells may come from the graft donor.

This clone is a singleton in its sample. This rearrangement joins TRBV7-6 to TRBJ1-2; TRBD1 matches 10 bases. V shed 1 base, J shed 4 bases, and the junction held 3 bases outside the gene matches. The germline gives CDR1 SGHVS, CDR2 FNYEAQ. CDR3 length: 15 residues. The CDR3 protein is CASSLGQGALYGYTF. CDR3 bases: TGTGCCAGCAGCTTAGGACAGGGGGCTCTCTATGGCTACACCTTC.

The rearrangement links TRBV6-5 to TRBJ2-7, with TRBD1 matching over 8 bases. Trimming removed 6 bases from V and 5 bases from J; junction bases left unmatched: 3. This CDR3 comprises 12 residues. Germline V gene data show CDR1 as MNHEY and CDR2 as SVGAGI. The chain's CDR3 is CASRPTGDEQYF. In nucleotides, the CDR3 is TGTGCCAGCAGACCGACAGGGGACGAGCAGTACTTC.

This rearrangement joins TRBV11-2 to TRBJ1-1; D gene unclear. The germline V gene encodes CDR1 SGHAT and CDR2 FQNNGV. This CDR3 comprises 13 residues. V lost 2 bases and J 2 bases, leaving 6 bases between the germline ends. Here the CDR3 DNA reads TGTGCCAGCAGCTTACGAAGCAACACTGAAGCTTTCTTT. This sequence encodes CASSLRSNTEAFF.

The chain carries TRBV7-2 and TRBJ1-3, with D unclear. Trimming removed 4 bases at V and 0 bases at J, with 7 bases between. The CDR3 consists of 14 residues. Per germline, CDR1 SGHTA and CDR2 FQGNSA. The CDR3 protein is CASSSSVSGNTIYF. The CDR3 DNA is TGTGCCAGCAGCTCATCAGTCTCTGGAAACACCATATATTTT. The full variable domain, completed using reference TRBV7-2 and TRBJ1-3, is GAGVSQSPSNKVTEKGKDVELRCDPISGHTALYWYRQSLGQGLEFLIYFQGNSAPDKSGLPSDRFSAERTGGSVSTLTIQRTQQEDSAVYLCASSSSVSGNTIYFGEGSWLTVV.

V usage is TRBV6-5 and J usage is TRBJ2-7; the D is unclear. CDR1 and CDR2 (germline): MNHEY, SVGAGI. The CDR3 loop spans 12 amino acids. V lost 8 bases, J lost 5 bases, and 13 bases lay in between. Here the CDR3 reads CASSQWGDEQYF. The CDR3, as DNA: TGTGCCAGCTCCCAGTGGGGTGACGAGCAGTACTTC.

The chain uses TRBV6-5 and TRBJ2-1; 8 bases are a match to TRBD1. With V trimmed by 0 bases and J by 7 bases, 8 bases remained unmatched. CDR1 and CDR2 from the germline V gene are MNHEY and SVGAGI. The CDR3 contains 16 residues. The CDR3 reads CASSYSGQGALNEQFF. Written as DNA, the CDR3 is TGTGCCAGCAGTTACTCGGGGCAGGGGGCGCTGAATGAGCAGTTCTTC.

The chain is built from TRBV4-1 and TRBJ2-2; D could derive from TRBD1 or TRBD2 (7 bases each). V lost 4 bases to trimming and J lost 1 base, with 16 bases between them. This CDR3 region has 17 residues. The germline gives CDR1 MGHRA, CDR2 YSYEKL. CDR3 residues: CASSRTQGGRNTGELFF. CDR3 DNA: TGCGCCAGCAGCCGGACCCAGGGGGGGCGGAACACCGGGGAGCTGTTTTTT.

The chain has TRBV6-5 and TRBJ2-7, with TRBD1 identical over 10 bases. V was pared by 7 bases and J by 4 bases, with 7 bases of the junction left unmatched. The CDR3 covers 14 residues. In germline, CDR1 is MNHEY, CDR2 SVGAGI. The CDR3 sequence: CASTPWTGGYEQYF. The CDR3 DNA reads TGTGCCAGCACCCCCTGGACAGGGGGGTACGAGCAGTACTTC.

Only one count was recorded for this clone. The chain employs TRBV4-1 and TRBJ1-2; 7 bases fit TRBD1. Germline V gives CDR1 MGHRA, CDR2 YSYEKL. The junction had 8 bases not matched to a gene; V was cut back by 0 bases and J by 4 bases. The CDR3 runs to 16 residues. The CDR3 is CASSQEEAAGGYGYTF. The CDR3 DNA reads as TGCGCCAGCAGCCAAGAGGAGGCGGCAGGGGGCTATGGCTACACCTTC.

This chain joins TRBV28 and TRBJ2-7, with TRBD2 matching over 8 bases. CDR1 is MDHEN, CDR2 SYDVKM, per germline. V shed 5 bases and J 5 bases; nucleotides not matched to a gene: 14. This CDR3 has 16 amino acids. The CDR3, as DNA: TGTGCCAGCAGTCCCCCAAGCGGGAGTTATGGGAACGAGCAGTACTTC. Its protein is CASSPPSGSYGNEQYF.

This chain uses TRBV6-5 with TRBJ2-7; D is perhaps TRBD2 (6 bases). Deletions cut 1 base from V and 7 bases from J, with 8 bases between. Germline V CDR1 and CDR2: MNHEY, SVGAGI. There are 12 residues in the CDR3. CDR3 sequence: CASSYLGREQYF. The CDR3 bases are TGTGCCAGCAGTTACTTAGGGAGGGAGCAGTACTTC.

This chain uses TRBV9 with TRBJ2-3; unclear D gene. CDR3 size: 12 residues. Germline CDR1 reads SGDLS; CDR2 reads YYNGEE. The germline V and J ends were trimmed by 0 bases and 6 bases, with 5 bases remaining between them. The CDR3 spells CASSVVPDTQYF. The CDR3 DNA reads TGTGCCAGCAGCGTAGTGCCGGATACGCAGTATTTT.

The V call is TRBV9, the J call TRBJ1-2; no firm D call. Germline assignment: CDR1 SGDLS and CDR2 YYNGEE. The CDR3 covers 16 residues. Trimming took off 7 bases at V and 4 bases at J, with 23 bases between the two ends. The CDR3 nucleotides read TGTGCCAGCGGGCCGGTGTACTCAAGAAGGGCCTATGGCTACACCTTC. Protein: CASGPVYSRRAYGYTF.

The chain is built from TRBV28 and TRBJ2-1; 8 nucleotides align to TRBD1. The CDR3 runs 13 residues. V shed 5 bases and J 6 bases; nucleotides not matched to a gene: 3. The V gene's germline CDR1 is MDHEN and CDR2 SYDVKM. Here the CDR3 DNA reads TGTGCCAGCAGTCTGACAGGGGTCAATGAGCAGTTCTTC. Translation: CASSLTGVNEQFF. The full variable domain, in which reference TRBV28 and TRBJ2-1 provide the parts outside the CDR3, is DVKVTQSSRYLVKRTGEKVFLECVQDMDHENMFWYRQDPGLGLRLIYFSYDVKMKEKGDIPEGYSVSREKKERFSLILESASTNQTSMYLCASSLTGVNEQFFGPGTRLTVL.

The chain is built from TRBV6-5 and TRBJ2-5, with 9 bases matching TRBD1. V trimming: 2 bases; J trimming: 11 bases; junction bases outside the gene matches: 9. There are 14 residues in the CDR3. Germline values: CDR1 MNHEY, CDR2 SVGAGI. The CDR3 region has the DNA TGTGCCAGCAGTTACGACAGGGGGACCGTCGGGCAGTACTTC. Protein: CASSYDRGTVGQYF.

The V gene is TRBV30, the J gene TRBJ2-7; 9 positions match TRBD2. Germline V gene sequence: CDR1 GTSNPN, CDR2 SVGIG (reference sequence). CDR3 length: 13 amino acids. The CDR3 nucleotides read TGTGCTTACAGAGCGGGAGGAACCCACGAGCAGTACTTC. It codes for CAYRAGGTHEQYF.

CDR3 DNA sequence: TGTGCCAGCAGTGGAGGAGAGTTGGAGACCCAGTACTTC. As protein: CASSGGELETQYF. The chain has TRBV6-5 and TRBJ2-5, with D maybe TRBD2 (5 bases). Between the trimmed V and J ends, which lost 5 bases and 5 bases, there was a span of 12 bases. Per the germline V gene, CDR1 is MNHEY and CDR2 is SVGAGI. CDR3 size: 13 residues.

The chain links TRBV5-4 to TRBJ2-1; the D call may be TRBD1 or TRBD2 (5 bases each). The CDR3 is 14 residues long. The germline V gene encodes CDR1 SGHNT and CDR2 YYREEE (reference sequence). V dropped 4 bases and J dropped 4 bases, with 12 bases sitting between them. This CDR3 reads CASSPTGRYNEQFF. In DNA, the CDR3 is TGTGCCAGCAGCCCGACGGGACGGTACAATGAGCAGTTCTTC.

The CDR3 DNA reads TGCGCCAGCAGCCAAGTAAGCGGGATCCCCGGGGAGCTGTTTTTT. Its protein product is CASSQVSGIPGELFF. The chain employs TRBV4-1 and TRBJ2-2, with TRBD2 identical over 7 bases. The V gene end was trimmed by 1 base and the J gene end by 6 bases; junction bases not matched to a gene: 5. The germline V gene encodes CDR1 MGHRA and CDR2 YSYEKL. The CDR3 sequence is 15 residues long.

DNA for the CDR3: TGTGCCTGGAGTGTACGCAGTCACGAGCAGTACTTC. It encodes CAWSVRSHEQYF. The chain couples TRBV30 to TRBJ2-7; no clear D gene. The CDR3 consists of 12 residues. Trimming left V 0 bases short and J 5 bases short, with 8 bases between. Germline values: CDR1 GTSNPN, CDR2 SVGIG (reference sequence).